Below are 26 T cell receptor beta chains sequenced from a single sample in a study of T cell repertoires in cytomegalovirus infection. From the reads, TCRdb called clonotypes with MiXCR, one entry per CDR3 protein. This sample has around 750,000 distinct CDR3 sequences, with about 31% found just once. Antigen specificity for these receptors is unknown. Specimen: cultured CD8+ T cells from PBMCs, collected from culture after CMV antigen stimulation. These receptors were taken from a human donor in good health (CMV status not recorded). Some clones in this sample may be carry-over from other donors' samples.

Worth noting for this clonotype: The junction does not match germline at one end; this may be a read error. The chain uses TRBV6-1 and TRBJ1-4, with D tentatively TRBD1 (6 bases). The CDR3 has 14 residues. Germline assignment: CDR1 MNHNS and CDR2 SASEGT. Here the CDR3 DNA reads TGTGCCAGCACCTCCGGGACAACAAATGAAAAACTGTTTTTT. Translated: CASTSGTTNEKLFF.

This clonotype was detected only a few times. V and J are TRBV20-1 and TRBJ2-4; 7 bases are shared with TRBD1. The CDR3 has 13 amino acids. V was clipped by 7 bases and J by 1 base; unmatched bases: 4. Germline CDR1 reads DFQATT; CDR2 reads SNEGSKA (reference sequence). The CDR3: CSETGLAKNIQYF. The CDR3 nucleotides are TGCAGTGAGACAGGGCTGGCCAAAAACATTCAGTACTTC.

This clonotype was counted only a few times. This chain links TRBV7-6 with TRBJ2-2; 8 bases align to TRBD1. There are 16 residues in the CDR3. Germline CDR1 reads SGHVS; CDR2 reads FNYEAQ. V lost 0 bases to trimming and J lost 6 bases; unmatched junction nucleotides: 6. The CDR3 DNA sequence: TGTGCCAGCAGCTTAGCGTGGACAGGGTACCCCGGGGAGCTGTTTTTT. Protein sequence: CASSLAWTGYPGELFF.

J is TRBJ2-1 and V is TRBV19, with a tentative D call TRBD1 (5 bases). The CDR3 length is 15 residues. Germline CDR1 reads LNHDA; CDR2 reads SQIVND (reference sequence). The germline V and J ends were trimmed by 8 bases and 0 bases, with 14 bases remaining between them. CDR3 nucleotides: TGTGCCAGTGAAGGTAGGGGAAGCTCCTACAATGAGCAGTTCTTC. Encoded protein: CASEGRGSSYNEQFF.

This clonotype was found a few times. The chain recombines TRBV5-1 with TRBJ1-5; D is unresolved. Germline V gene lookup returns CDR1 SGHRS and CDR2 YFSETQ. This CDR3 is built from 14 residues. V lost 5 bases, J lost 7 bases, and 16 bases lay in between. This CDR3 is CASRPSDKAQPQHF. The CDR3 nucleotides are TGCGCCAGCAGACCCTCTGACAAGGCGCAGCCCCAGCATTTT.

The chain is built from TRBV7-2 and TRBJ2-7; the match to TRBD2 covers 13 bases. V dropped 5 bases and J dropped 5; count of bases not matched to a gene: 12. The germline CDR1 and CDR2 sequences are SGHTA and FQGNSA. The CDR3 covers 17 residues. This chain's CDR3 is CASSLTPGLAGNDEQYF. The CDR3 DNA reads as TGTGCCAGCAGCCTCACTCCGGGACTAGCGGGGAACGACGAGCAGTACTTC. The whole variable domain, filled in from reference TRBV7-2 and TRBJ2-7, reads GAGVSQSPSNKVTEKGKDVELRCDPISGHTALYWYRQSLGQGLEFLIYFQGNSAPDKSGLPSDRFSAERTGGSVSTLTIQRTQQEDSAVYLCASSLTPGLAGNDEQYFGPGTRLTVT.

The chain links TRBV7-3 to TRBJ2-7, with no clear D. Germline V gives CDR1 SGHTA, CDR2 FQGTGA. Deletions cut 0 bases from V and 7 bases from J, with 7 bases between. CDR3 length equals 12 residues. CDR3 in amino acids: CASSLTRTEQYV. CDR3 nucleotides: TGTGCCAGCAGCTTAACCCGTACGGAGCAGTACGTC.

This clonotype was observed once. The genes are TRBV20-1 and TRBJ2-6, with D possibly TRBD1 on 5 matching bases. The V gene lost 2 bases and the J gene lost 0 bases, with 11 bases spanning the gap. Germline V gene sequence: CDR1 DFQATT, CDR2 SNEGSKA (reference sequence). This CDR3 has 16 amino acids. CDR3 in DNA: TGCAGTGCTAGACCCGACAGTCACTCTGGGGCCAACGTCCTGACTTTC. This gives the protein CSARPDSHSGANVLTF.

This chain connects TRBV27 to TRBJ2-1; 9 bases align to TRBD1. The germline V gene has CDR1 MNHEY and CDR2 SMNVEV (reference sequence). Trimming took 8 bases from V and 9 from J; bases not matched to a gene: 8. The CDR3 is 13 residues long. The CDR3 region has the DNA TGTGCCAGCGAAGGGACAGGGAGGTCTGAGCAGTTCTTC. Translating gives CASEGTGRSEQFF.

This clonotype has only a few counts. The V call is TRBV5-1, the J call TRBJ1-2, with a tentative D call TRBD1 (6 bases). Germline values: CDR1 SGHRS, CDR2 YFSETQ. The CDR3 is made up of 17 amino acids. V was clipped by 4 bases and J by 4 bases, with 23 bases between them. CDR3 sequence (DNA): TGCGCCAGCAGCCCCGGACAGAGGGGCCGGCGAGGCTATGGCTACACCTTC. Residues: CASSPGQRGRRGYGYTF.

The chain couples TRBV6-8 to TRBJ1-2; D is unresolved. The CDR3 has 14 amino acids. CDR1 and CDR2 from the germline V gene are MNHGY and SAAAGT. The germline V and J ends were trimmed by 2 bases and 4 bases, with 11 bases remaining between them. CDR3 DNA sequence: TGTGCCAGCAGTTACGGAGCAGCGGTCTATGGCTACACCTTC. This translates into CASSYGAAVYGYTF.

This clonotype was recorded a few times. The V gene is TRBV27, the J gene TRBJ2-5; TRBD2 agrees at 7 bases. There are 13 residues in the CDR3. Germline V lookup: CDR1 MNHEY, CDR2 SMNVEV (reference sequence). Germline trimming cut 4 bases from V and 2 bases from J; bases unmatched to any gene: 1. In DNA form, the CDR3 reads TGTGCCAGCAGTTGGACTAGACAAGAGACCCAGTACTTC. Its translation is CASSWTRQETQYF.

This rearrangement joins TRBV7-8 to TRBJ2-3; 8 bases are a match to TRBD2. The CDR3 totals 15 residues. CDR1 and CDR2 (germline): SGHVS, FQNEAQ. The V and J ends lost 5 bases and 2 bases, in that order; junction bases with no gene match: 6. The CDR3 region is CASSPGGVDTDTQYF. DNA of the CDR3: TGTGCCAGCAGCCCCGGGGGGGTAGACACAGATACGCAGTATTTT.

This clonotype was seen a handful of times. The chain uses TRBV29-1 and TRBJ2-6, with TRBD2 identical over 7 bases. CDR1 and CDR2 from the germline V gene are SQVTM and ANQGSEA. The V segment lost 0 bases and the J segment 4 bases; nucleotides outside the gene matches: 12. This CDR3 is built from 18 residues. The CDR3 coding sequence is TGCAGCGTTGAAGATCATAGTTTTGCGGGAGCCGGGGCCAACGTCCTGACTTTC. Its protein product is CSVEDHSFAGAGANVLTF.

The chain has TRBV9 and TRBJ2-5; the D gene is possibly TRBD2 (5 bases). From germline, CDR1 is SGDLS and CDR2 YYNGEE. This CDR3 comprises 14 residues. The V end lost 4 bases, the J end lost 4 bases, and 14 bases lay between the germline ends. The chain's CDR3 is CASSSEGSRETQYF. The CDR3 coding sequence is TGTGCCAGCAGCTCAGAGGGATCACGAGAGACCCAGTACTTC.

The chain couples TRBV12-3 or TRBV12-4 to TRBJ1-5; D not resolved. With 8 bases removed from V and 7 bases from J, the gap between germline ends came to 15 bases. CDR3 length: 13 residues. CDR3 protein: CASGPSLRQPQHF. The CDR3 DNA follows: TGTGCCAGCGGCCCTTCATTGCGACAGCCCCAGCATTTT.

Note on this clonotype: Lacking the conserved final phenylalanine or tryptophan, this CDR3 likely reflects a read error. This sequence joins TRBV5-6 and TRBJ2-7; possibly TRBD2 for D (6 bases). The CDR3 is 14 residues long. V was cut by 0 bases and J by 3 bases, with 10 bases left in between. CDR1 is SGHDT, CDR2 YYEEEE, per germline. CDR3 sequence: CASSLGGTFYEQYG. CDR3 nucleotides: TGTGCCAGCAGCTTGGGCGGGACCTTCTACGAGCAGTACGGC.

In its sample, this clonotype was seen a few times. The rearrangement uses TRBV5-5 and TRBJ2-1; 10 nucleotides align to TRBD2. This CDR3 contains 14 residues. CDR1 is SGHKS and CDR2 is YYEKEE in the germline V gene (reference sequence). Unmatched junction bases numbered 1, after V lost 0 bases and J lost 7 bases. This chain's CDR3 is CASSLERGGNEQFF. CDR3 in DNA: TGTGCCAGCAGCTTGGAGCGGGGGGGAAATGAGCAGTTCTTC.

DNA for the CDR3: TGTGCCAGCAGCTTAGGACCGGAGTCCGACGAGCAGTACGTC. Translating it yields CASSLGPESDEQYV. The chain uses TRBV7-4 and TRBJ2-7, with no clear D. Germline V gene data show CDR1 as SGHVT and CDR2 as SQSDAQ. This CDR3 is built from 14 residues. V lost 1 base and J lost 5, with 12 bases in between.

Only a few counts were recorded for this clonotype. V gene TRBV6-1 combines with J gene TRBJ1-2, with D maybe TRBD1 (6 bases). Per the germline V gene, CDR1 is MNHNS and CDR2 is SASEGT. With 5 bases removed from V and 0 bases from J, the gap between germline ends came to 16 bases. This CDR3 has 16 residues. The CDR3 here is CASSPSGTPANYGYTF. CDR3 DNA: TGTGCCAGCAGTCCCTCCGGGACACCAGCTAACTATGGCTACACCTTC.

The chain couples TRBV9 to TRBJ2-3, with D unclear. This CDR3 spans 15 amino acids. Germline assignment: CDR1 SGDLS and CDR2 YYNGEE. V was shortened by 0 bases and J by 0 bases, with 8 bases between the two germline ends. This CDR3 reads CASSVEVRSTDTQYF. For the CDR3, the DNA is TGTGCCAGCAGCGTAGAGGTTAGAAGCACAGATACGCAGTATTTT.

In its sample, this clonotype was seen a few times. The genes are TRBV5-6 and TRBJ2-1, with D perhaps matching TRBD1 (6 bases). V was clipped by 0 bases and J by 4 bases, with 14 bases between them. The CDR3 sequence is 16 residues long. Per the germline V gene, CDR1 is SGHDT and CDR2 is YYEEEE. The CDR3 DNA follows: TGTGCCAGCAGCTTGGAGAATGGGGGCGGGTACAATGAGCAGTTCTTC. Residues: CASSLENGGGYNEQFF.

V usage is TRBV7-6 and J usage is TRBJ2-3; a possible D gene is TRBD2 (5 bases). The CDR3 spans 13 residues. The V end was cut by 1 base, the J end by 6 bases, with 8 bases between. Germline CDR1 and CDR2: SGHVS and FNYEAQ. The CDR3 nucleotides are TGTGCCAGCAGCTTAGTAGCGTACGATACGCAGTATTTT. Amino acids: CASSLVAYDTQYF. Together with reference TRBV7-6 and TRBJ2-3, the CDR3 gives the full variable domain: GAGVSQSPRYKVTKRGQDVALRCDPISGHVSLYWYRQALGQGPEFLTYFNYEAQQDKSGLPNDRFSAERPEGSISTLTIQRTEQRDSAMYRCASSLVAYDTQYFGPGTRLTVL.

This clonotype was seen only a few times. The V gene is TRBV7-2, the J gene TRBJ2-3, with 9 nucleotides matching TRBD2. After removal of 5 bases from V and 3 bases from J, the junction contained 12 bases not matched to a gene. The CDR3 length is 17 residues. Germline V CDR1 and CDR2: SGHTA, FQGNSA. The CDR3 region is CASSGFLMAGGTDTQYF. For the CDR3, the DNA is TGTGCCAGCAGCGGCTTTCTCATGGCGGGGGGGACAGATACGCAGTATTTT.

At least ten counts were recorded for this clonotype. The chain couples TRBV7-9 to TRBJ1-2, with D uncertain. Trimming removed 4 bases at V and 4 bases at J, with 7 bases between. Germline V gene sequence: CDR1 SEHNR, CDR2 FQNEAQ (reference sequence). The CDR3 is 12 amino acids. Here the CDR3 reads CASSSRAYGYTF. The CDR3 region has the DNA TGTGCCAGCAGCTCGCGGGCCTATGGCTACACCTTC.

This clonotype was detected only once. CDR3 coding DNA: TGTGCCACCAGTGATTGGCGCGGGGGGCGCACAGATACGCAGTATTTT. Residues: CATSDWRGGRTDTQYF. The chain is built from TRBV24-1 and TRBJ2-3, with TRBD2 identical over 8 bases. Germline values: CDR1 KGHDR, CDR2 SFDVKD. The CDR3 loop spans 16 amino acids. The V segment lost 2 bases and the J segment 1 base; nucleotides outside the gene matches: 4.